This T cell receptor (beta chain) stems from a study of CD8 T cells in Susac syndrome. This CDR3 comprises 13 residues. The V and J ends lost 1 base and 3 bases respectively, with 6 bases between them. Patients with Susac syndrome met the recently defined diagnostic criteria for definite or probable disease. It was with random hexamers that roughly 0.45 to 1 ug RNA was reverse transcribed. It was immunoSEQ multiplex PCR that amplified TCR beta CDR3 across 54 Vbeta and 13 Jbeta. TCRdb re-analysed the immunoSEQ multiplex PCR reads in MiXCR, keeping a single row per CDR3 protein. The sample consists of around 110,000 distinct CDR3 sequences, around 96% of them appearing once.

Material for sequencing was CD4+ T cells from PBMCs. The V call is TRBV12-3 or TRBV12-4, the J call TRBJ1-2; the D is unclear. The clonotype was recovered from a human donor with Susac syndrome. The CDR3 is CASSLGQDYGYTF. For the CDR3, the DNA is TGTGCCAGCAGTTTAGGGCAGGACTATGGCTACACCTTC.